The present T cell receptor (beta chain) was sequenced within a study of early stage breast cancer tumors. The wider study: Among around twelve ER+/PR+/HER2- tumors, eight were ductal, four lobular.

General study points: Comparing each tissue with blood distinguished tumor from normal in about 85% of the 16 patients.

Each sample had two DNA replicates, roughly 0.5 ug blood or about 1.5 ug tissue. Using immunoSEQ multiplex PCR, the repertoire was profiled, and TCRdb retains in-frame clones only, with some absent. The sample holds some 75,000 clones; approximately 80% are singletons and the top ten take 3.5%. The CDR3 runs 12 residues. Trimming removed 5 bases from V and 5 bases from J, with 7 bases in between. Germline-derived CDR1 and CDR2 are LNHDA and SQIVND (reference sequence). To note about this clone: Its specificity is unknown.

The rearrangement joins TRBV19 to TRBJ2-1, with D hard to call. The receptor comes from a person in their sixties or seventies with breast cancer. The specimen sequenced was blood. CDR3 bases: TGTGCCAGTAGTCTAACGGACAATGAGCAGTTCTTC. Translated, it gives CASSLTDNEQFF.